The clone carrying this T cell receptor (beta chain) was found a few times. Its antigen remains unidentified. This sample is part of a study of human versus mouse CDR3 diversity and MHC coevolution. Study-wide background: Between roughly 5.5 x 10^6 and 1.8 x 10^7 valid reads came from each sample.

The germline V gene has CDR1 SEHNR and CDR2 FQNEAQ (reference sequence). The CDR3 loop spans 15 amino acids. Trimming left V 5 bases short and J 0 bases short, with 11 bases between. Repertoires were generated with immunoSEQ multiplex PCR, while TCRdb's copy carries only in-frame clones and drops some. The table records roughly 80,000 clones, around 93% of them present only once. General study results and limits: On average, humans showed more CDR3 deletions and insertions than mice.

Sequencing used naive CD4+ T cells from blood. Subset indicated: CD45RO-negative CD62L-positive naive CD4 T cells. This sequence was found in a person between 25 and 70 years old in good health. The genes are TRBV7-9 and TRBJ1-3, with a tentative D call TRBD1 (5 bases). CDR3 protein: CASSQDGGSGNTIYF. The CDR3 DNA reads as TGTGCCAGCAGCCAAGACGGGGGCTCTGGAAACACCATATATTTT.